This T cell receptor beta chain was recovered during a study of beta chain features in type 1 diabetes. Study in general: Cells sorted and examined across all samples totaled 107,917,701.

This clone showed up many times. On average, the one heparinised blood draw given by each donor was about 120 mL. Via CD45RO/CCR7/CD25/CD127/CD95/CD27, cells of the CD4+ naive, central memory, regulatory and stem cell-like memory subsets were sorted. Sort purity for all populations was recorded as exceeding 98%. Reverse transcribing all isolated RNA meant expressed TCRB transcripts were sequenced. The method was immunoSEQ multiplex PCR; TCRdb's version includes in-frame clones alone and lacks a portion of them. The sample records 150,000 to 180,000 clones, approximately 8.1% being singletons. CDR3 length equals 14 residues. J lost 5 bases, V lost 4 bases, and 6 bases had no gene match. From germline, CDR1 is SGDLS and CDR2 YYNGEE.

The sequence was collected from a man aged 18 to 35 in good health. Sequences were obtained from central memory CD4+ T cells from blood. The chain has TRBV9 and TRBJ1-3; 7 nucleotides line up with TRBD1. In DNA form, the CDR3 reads TGTGCCAGCAGCAGGGACAGCGCACGAAACACCATATATTTT. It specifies CASSRDSARNTIYF.